Listed here are 11 T cell receptor beta chains from one sample, sequenced in a study of human T cells and chemical hapten exposure. One entry per CDR3 protein results from TCRdb running MiXCR on the RACE reads. This sample yields 110,000 to 150,000 distinct CDR3 sequences, of which about 10% are seen a single time; 1.3% to 1.5% belongs to the top ten. As for time point: patch test 2, 6 weeks after DPC sensitization. Treatment: therapeutic diphenylcyclopropenone sensitization with weekly scalp DPC. The sequencing used whole blood, collected in connection with sensitization to the hapten diphenylcyclopropenone (DPC). The origin of the receptors is a woman between 45 and 65 years old with alopecia areata. Some clones in this sample may be carry-over from other donors' samples.

This sequence joins TRBV5-1 and TRBJ1-2; TRBD1 is a possible D gene (6 bases). The CDR3 length is 20 residues. Germline loops: CDR1 SGHRS, CDR2 YFSETQ. Trimming took 6 bases from V and 3 from J, leaving 33 bases between them. Written as DNA, the CDR3 is TGCGCCAGCACCGGGACCAGCAGCTTGGCCAGGGGACTGGGACACTATGGCTACACCTTC. Its translation is CASTGTSSLARGLGHYGYTF.

This clonotype has a handful of counts. The J gene is TRBJ1-3, the V gene TRBV2; the D gene is possibly TRBD1 (5 bases). Germline loops: CDR1 SNHLY, CDR2 FYNNEI. V shed 6 bases and J shed 2 bases, with 8 bases lying between them. The CDR3 totals 13 residues. CDR3 region: CASRGTAGNTIYF. For the CDR3, the DNA is TGTGCCAGCAGGGGGACGGCTGGAAACACCATATATTTT.

This clonotype was counted between two and nine times. V gene TRBV29-1 combines with J gene TRBJ2-5; D is possibly TRBD1 or TRBD2 (6 bases each). V dropped 8 bases and J dropped 4 bases, with 14 bases sitting between them. The CDR3 contains 12 residues. Per the germline V gene, CDR1 is SQVTM and CDR2 is ANQGSEA. CDR3 sequence (DNA): TGCAGCTCGGGGGCGCCACGAGAGACCCAGTACTTC. This sequence encodes CSSGAPRETQYF.

The chain couples TRBV7-2 to TRBJ2-1, with D possibly TRBD1 on 8 matching bases. V dropped 5 bases and J dropped 7 bases, with 18 bases sitting between them. Germline CDR1 is SGHTA and CDR2 is FQGNSA. The CDR3 spans 15 residues. CDR3 DNA sequence: TGTGCCAGCAGCCGGACAGGGAGGGGGCGGAATGAGCAGTTCTTC. It codes for CASSRTGRGRNEQFF.

This clonotype was counted many times. The chain employs TRBV6-6 and TRBJ1-2; D unresolved. The V gene's germline CDR1 is MNHNY and CDR2 SVGAGI (reference sequence). This CDR3 region has 12 residues. The germline V and J ends were trimmed by 6 bases and 3 bases, with 8 bases remaining between them. CDR3 bases: TGTGCCAGCAGACCTCGCGACTATGGCTACACCTTC. It is translated as CASRPRDYGYTF.

This clonotype was found many times. The rearrangement links TRBV5-1 to TRBJ1-1; D gene uncertain. Germline V CDR1 and CDR2: SGHRS, YFSETQ. This CDR3 contains 15 residues. Deletions cut 3 bases from V and 1 base from J, with 13 bases between. CDR3 DNA sequence: TGCGCCAGCAGCTATTTACCGAAATCGAACACTGAAGCTTTCTTT. It specifies CASSYLPKSNTEAFF.

CDR3 amino acids: CASSLDTLKHEQYF. The DNA of the CDR3 is TGTGCCAGCAGCCTGGACACTCTGAAACACGAGCAGTACTTC. The V and J genes are TRBV6-5 and TRBJ2-7, with D maybe TRBD1 (5 bases). Germline V lookup: CDR1 MNHEY, CDR2 SVGAGI. V dropped 6 bases and J dropped 5 bases, with 17 bases sitting between them. The CDR3 is made up of 14 amino acids.

J is TRBJ2-1 and V is TRBV24-1, with 14 bases lining up with TRBD2. Germline CDR1 reads KGHDR; CDR2 reads SFDVKD. This CDR3 contains 20 residues. Unmatched junction bases numbered 8, after V lost 2 bases and J lost 0 bases. This chain's CDR3 is CATSDSPGLAGVSSYNEQFF. CDR3 bases: TGTGCCACCAGTGATTCCCCGGGACTAGCGGGAGTAAGCTCCTACAATGAGCAGTTCTTC.

This clonotype showed up many times. The chain couples TRBV10-3 to TRBJ2-3; weak D call: TRBD2 (6 bases). There are 15 residues in the CDR3. Germline V CDR1 and CDR2: ENHRY, SYGVKD. Trimming left V 6 bases short and J 2 bases short, with 15 bases between. The CDR3 sequence: CAIRGDGGFTDTQYF. The DNA of the CDR3 is TGTGCCATCAGGGGGGACGGGGGATTCACAGATACGCAGTATTTT.

The chain carries TRBV6-2 or TRBV6-3 and TRBJ2-3; 14 positions match TRBD2. The CDR3 extends over 16 amino acids. J lost 7 bases, V lost 5 bases, and 8 bases had no gene match. Germline values: CDR1 MNHEY, CDR2 SVGEGT. CDR3 in DNA: TGTGCCAGCAGTGCCGGGACTAGCGGGAGTGGGAATACGCAGTATTTT. This codes for CASSAGTSGSGNTQYF.

This clonotype was found a few times. The chain employs TRBV29-1 and TRBJ2-7, with D unresolved. The germline V gene encodes CDR1 SQVTM and CDR2 ANQGSEA. With 6 bases removed from V and 4 bases from J, the gap between germline ends came to 10 bases. This CDR3 has 11 residues. The CDR3 nucleotides are TGCAGCGTCGCGGCCGAATACGAGCAGTACTTC. Amino acid sequence: CSVAAEYEQYF.